Listed below are T cell receptor beta chains from one sample, sequenced in a study of shared clonotypes between healthy human individuals. TCRdb's table, derived via immunoSEQ multiplex PCR, lists solely in-frame clones and lacks some. The data contain about 520,000 clones, approximately 84% of them singletons. Sequences were obtained from PBMCs. These receptors were collected from a woman between 40 and 50 years old in good health. Some clones in this sample may be carry-over from other donors' samples. CDR3s include the opening cysteine and the closing phenylalanine or tryptophan. A D gene is named only where the DNA matches it firmly. The listing skips clone size in some rows; elsewhere it reads once, few, many or a size class.

TRBJ2-3 - 18 TRBV7-2 - CASSLWGQRREPADTQYF TGTGCCAGCAGCTTATGGGGGCAGCGACGGGAGCCGGCAGATACGCAGTATTTT
TRBJ1-2 - 13 TRBV29-1 - CSAGGRRVGGYTF TGCAGCGCTGGGGGCCGACGGGTAGGGGGCTACACCTTC
TRBJ1-1 - 13 TRBV27 - CASSLYWEGEAFF TGTGCCAGCAGTTTATATTGGGAGGGTGAAGCTTTCTTT
TRBJ2-7 - 17 TRBV28 TRBD2 CASSYRRIAGGSYEQYF TGTGCCAGCAGTTACAGACGGATAGCGGGAGGTTCCTACGAGCAGTACTTC
TRBJ1-4 - 14 TRBV18 - CASSLTATNEKLFF TGTGCCAGCTCACTGACTGCAACTAATGAAAAACTGTTTTTT
TRBJ2-3 - 16 TRBV28 TRBD2 CASSLGLAGGTDTQYF TGTGCCAGCAGTTTAGGGCTAGCGGGAGGGACAGATACGCAGTATTTT
TRBJ2-3 few 15 TRBV9 TRBD2 CASSVSGSGTDTQYF TGTGCCAGCAGCGTTAGCGGGAGTGGCACAGATACGCAGTATTTT
TRBJ2-2 - 16 TRBV7-2 - CASSLAVTANTGELFF TGTGCCAGCAGCTTAGCTGTCACAGCAAACACCGGGGAGCTGTTTTTT
TRBJ2-1 - 11 TRBV7-8 - CASSQYEEQFF TGTGCCAGCAGCCAGTACGAGGAGCAGTTCTTC
TRBJ1-5 - 15 TRBV28 - CASSSSIYSNQPQHF TGTGCCAGCAGTTCCAGTATCTATAGCAATCAGCCCCAGCATTTT
TRBJ1-1 - 13 TRBV5-1 - CASSLTGLGEAFF TGCGCCAGCAGCTTGACAGGGCTTGGTGAAGCTTTCTTT
TRBJ2-5 few 17 TRBV18 TRBD2 CASSLGTSGRRRETQYF TGTGCCAGCTCCCTCGGGACTAGCGGGAGGAGGAGAGAGACCCAGTACTTC
TRBJ2-2 - 15 TRBV9 - CASSVSTTNTGELFF TGTGCCAGCAGCGTCTCTACCACGAACACCGGGGAGCTGTTTTTT
TRBJ1-5 few 12 TRBV29-1 - CSVKSANQPQHF TGCAGCGTTAAGTCGGCGAATCAGCCCCAGCATTTT
TRBJ2-2 many 16 TRBV10-3 - CAISEWSERNTGELFF TGTGCCATCAGTGAGTGGAGTGAGAGGAACACCGGGGAGCTGTTTTTT